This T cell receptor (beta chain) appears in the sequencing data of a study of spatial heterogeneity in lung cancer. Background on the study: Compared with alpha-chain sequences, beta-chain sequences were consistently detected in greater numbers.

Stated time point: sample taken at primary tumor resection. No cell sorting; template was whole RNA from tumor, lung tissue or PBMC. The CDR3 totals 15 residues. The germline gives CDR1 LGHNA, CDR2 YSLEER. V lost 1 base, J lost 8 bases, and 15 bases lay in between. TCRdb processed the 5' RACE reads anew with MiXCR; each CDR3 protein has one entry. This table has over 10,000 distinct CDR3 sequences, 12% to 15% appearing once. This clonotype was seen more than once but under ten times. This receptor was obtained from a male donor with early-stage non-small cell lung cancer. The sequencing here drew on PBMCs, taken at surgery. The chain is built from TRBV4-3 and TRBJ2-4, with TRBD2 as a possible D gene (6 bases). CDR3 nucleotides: TGCGCCAGCAGCCAAGTTCGGGGGAGAGGGGACATTCAGTACTTC. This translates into CASSQVRGRGDIQYF.